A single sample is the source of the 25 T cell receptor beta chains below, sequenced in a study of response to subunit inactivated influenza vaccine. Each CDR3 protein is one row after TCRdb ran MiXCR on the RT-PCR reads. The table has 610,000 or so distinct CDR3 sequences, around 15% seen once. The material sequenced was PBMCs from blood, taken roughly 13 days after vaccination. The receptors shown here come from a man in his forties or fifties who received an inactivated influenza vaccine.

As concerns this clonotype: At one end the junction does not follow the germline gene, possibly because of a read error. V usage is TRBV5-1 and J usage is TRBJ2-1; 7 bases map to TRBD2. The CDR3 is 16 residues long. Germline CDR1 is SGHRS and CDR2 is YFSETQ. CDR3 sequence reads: CANSFGGGRGHNEQFF. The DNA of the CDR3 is TGCGCCAACAGCTTCGGCGGTGGGAGGGGCCACAATGAGCAGTTCTTC.

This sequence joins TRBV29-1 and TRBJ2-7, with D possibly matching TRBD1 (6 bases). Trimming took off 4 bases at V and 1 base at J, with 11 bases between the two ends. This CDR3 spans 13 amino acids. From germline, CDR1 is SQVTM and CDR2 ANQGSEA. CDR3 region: CSVVFGQSYEQYF. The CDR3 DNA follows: TGCAGCGTTGTTTTTGGACAGTCCTACGAGCAGTACTTC.

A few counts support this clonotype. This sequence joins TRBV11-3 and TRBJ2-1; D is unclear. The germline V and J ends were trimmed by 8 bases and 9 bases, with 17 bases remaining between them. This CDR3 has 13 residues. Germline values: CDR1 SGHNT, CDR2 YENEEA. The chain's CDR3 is CASGPAGSSEQFF. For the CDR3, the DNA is TGTGCCAGCGGTCCCGCTGGGTCCTCTGAGCAGTTCTTC.

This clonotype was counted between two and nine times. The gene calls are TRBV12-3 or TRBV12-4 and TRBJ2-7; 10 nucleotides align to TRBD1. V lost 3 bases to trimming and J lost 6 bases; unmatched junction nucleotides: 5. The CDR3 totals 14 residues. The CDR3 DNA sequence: TGTGCCAGCAGTTTGTGGACAGGGGGAGGCGAGCAGTACTTC. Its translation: CASSLWTGGGEQYF.

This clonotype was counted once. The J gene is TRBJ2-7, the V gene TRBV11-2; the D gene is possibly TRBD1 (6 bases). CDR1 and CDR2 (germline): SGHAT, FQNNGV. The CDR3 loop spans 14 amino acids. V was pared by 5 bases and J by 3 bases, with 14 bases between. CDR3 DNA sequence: TGTGCCAGCAGCGCAGAACAGGGTGGCTACGAGCAGTACTTC. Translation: CASSAEQGGYEQYF.

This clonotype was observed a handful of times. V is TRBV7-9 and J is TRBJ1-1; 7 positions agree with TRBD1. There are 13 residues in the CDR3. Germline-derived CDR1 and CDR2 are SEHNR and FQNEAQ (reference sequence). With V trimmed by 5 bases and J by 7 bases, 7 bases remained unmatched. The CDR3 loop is CASSAGTVGEAFF. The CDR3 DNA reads TGTGCCAGCAGCGCCGGGACAGTGGGTGAAGCTTTCTTT.

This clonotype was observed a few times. The CDR3 DNA reads TGTGCCAGCAGTAGCGGGGGGGCCAATACAGATACGCAGTATTTT. It encodes CASSSGGANTDTQYF. The chain employs TRBV6-2 or TRBV6-3 and TRBJ2-3, with TRBD2 matching 10 bases. The CDR3 sequence is 15 residues long. Trimming took 5 bases from V and 3 from J; bases not matched to a gene: 5. In germline, CDR1 is MNHEY, CDR2 SVGEGT.

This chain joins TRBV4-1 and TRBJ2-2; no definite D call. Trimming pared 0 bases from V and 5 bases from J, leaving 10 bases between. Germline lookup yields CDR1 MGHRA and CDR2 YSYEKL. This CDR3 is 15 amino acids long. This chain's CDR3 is CASSQDFKRTGELFF. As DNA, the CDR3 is TGCGCCAGCAGCCAAGATTTTAAGAGAACCGGGGAGCTGTTTTTT.

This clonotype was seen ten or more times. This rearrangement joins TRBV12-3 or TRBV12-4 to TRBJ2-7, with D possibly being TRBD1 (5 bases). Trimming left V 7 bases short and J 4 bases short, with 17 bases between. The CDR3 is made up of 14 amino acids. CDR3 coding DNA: TGTGCCAGCAAGGAGCAGGGTATGAAGTACGAGCAGTACTTC. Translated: CASKEQGMKYEQYF.

The CDR3 spells CASSSTSGGSYEQYF. The CDR3 DNA reads as TGTGCCAGCAGCTCTACTAGCGGGGGTTCCTACGAGCAGTACTTC. The rearrangement links TRBV7-9 to TRBJ2-7; TRBD2 matches 11 bases. Germline lookup yields CDR1 SEHNR and CDR2 FQNEAQ (reference sequence). The ends lost 4 bases at V and 1 base at J; junction bases unmatched: 3. The CDR3 has 15 residues. The entire variable domain, with the rest obtained from reference TRBV7-9 and TRBJ2-7, is as follows: DTGVSQNPRHKITKRGQNVTFRCDPISEHNRLYWYRQTLGQGPEFLTYFQNEAQLEKSRLLSDRFSAERPKGSFSTLEIQRTEQGDSAMYLCASSSTSGGSYEQYFGPGTRLTVT.

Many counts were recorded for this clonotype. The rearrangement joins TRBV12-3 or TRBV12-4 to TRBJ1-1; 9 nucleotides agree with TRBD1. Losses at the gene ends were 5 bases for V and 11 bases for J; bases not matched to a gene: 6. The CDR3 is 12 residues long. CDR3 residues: CASSEQGAGAFF. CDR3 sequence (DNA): TGTGCCAGCAGTGAACAGGGGGCGGGGGCTTTCTTT.

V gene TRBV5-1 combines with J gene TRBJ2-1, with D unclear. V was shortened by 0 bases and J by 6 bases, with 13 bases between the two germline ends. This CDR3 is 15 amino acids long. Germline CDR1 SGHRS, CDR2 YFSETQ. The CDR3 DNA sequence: TGCGCCAGCAGCTTGGCCGGTGAAGTCTTCAATGAGCAGTTCTTC. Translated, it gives CASSLAGEVFNEQFF.

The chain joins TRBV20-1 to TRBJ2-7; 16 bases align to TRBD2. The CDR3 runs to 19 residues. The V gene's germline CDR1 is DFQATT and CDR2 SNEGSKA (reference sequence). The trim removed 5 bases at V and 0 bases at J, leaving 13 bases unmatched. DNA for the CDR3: TGCAGTGCTGGGCACCCGGGACTAGCGGGAGGGCAACGCTCCTACGAGCAGTACTTC. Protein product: CSAGHPGLAGGQRSYEQYF.

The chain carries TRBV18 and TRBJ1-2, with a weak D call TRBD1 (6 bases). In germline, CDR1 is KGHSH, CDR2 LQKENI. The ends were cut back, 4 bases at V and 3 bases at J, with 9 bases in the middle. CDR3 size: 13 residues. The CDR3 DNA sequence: TGTGCCAGCTCACAGGGGGGCTACTATGGCTACACCTTC. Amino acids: CASSQGGYYGYTF.

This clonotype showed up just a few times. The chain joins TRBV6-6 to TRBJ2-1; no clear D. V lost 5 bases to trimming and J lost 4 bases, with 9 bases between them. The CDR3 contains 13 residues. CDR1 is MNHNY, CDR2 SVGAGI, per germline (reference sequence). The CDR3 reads CASSSSGYNEQFF. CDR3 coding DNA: TGTGCCAGCAGTAGCAGTGGTTACAATGAGCAGTTCTTC.

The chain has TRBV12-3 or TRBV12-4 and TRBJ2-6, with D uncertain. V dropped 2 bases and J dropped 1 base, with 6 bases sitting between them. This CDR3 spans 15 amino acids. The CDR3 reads CASSLRNSGANVLTF. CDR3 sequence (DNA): TGTGCCAGCAGTTTACGGAATTCTGGGGCCAACGTCCTGACTTTC.

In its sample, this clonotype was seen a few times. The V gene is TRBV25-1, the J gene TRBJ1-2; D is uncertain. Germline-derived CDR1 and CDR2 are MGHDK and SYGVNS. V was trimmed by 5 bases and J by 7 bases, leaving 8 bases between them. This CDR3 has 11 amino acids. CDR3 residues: CASSTGRGYTF. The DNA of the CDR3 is TGTGCCAGCAGTACGGGTCGTGGCTACACCTTC.

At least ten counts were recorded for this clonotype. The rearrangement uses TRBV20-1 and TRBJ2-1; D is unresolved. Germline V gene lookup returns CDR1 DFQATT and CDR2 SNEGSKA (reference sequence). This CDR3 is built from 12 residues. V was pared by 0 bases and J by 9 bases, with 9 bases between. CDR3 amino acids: CSARDHAPEQFF. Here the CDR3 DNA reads TGCAGTGCTAGAGACCACGCCCCTGAGCAGTTCTTC.

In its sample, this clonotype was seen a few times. The CDR3 DNA reads TGTGCCTGGAGGGGCAGGGGGCCATTCTATGGCTACACCTTC. Translation gives CAWRGRGPFYGYTF. The chain has TRBV30 and TRBJ1-2; TRBD1 aligns across 8 bases. Trimming cost V 3 bases and J 4 bases; bases outside gene matches: 7. The CDR3 sequence is 14 residues long. Per the germline V gene, CDR1 is GTSNPN and CDR2 is SVGIG (reference sequence).

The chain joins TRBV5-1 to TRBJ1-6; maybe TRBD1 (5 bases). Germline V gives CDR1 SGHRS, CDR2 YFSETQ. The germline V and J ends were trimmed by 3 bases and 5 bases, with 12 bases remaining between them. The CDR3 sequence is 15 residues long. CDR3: CASSSGTGNNSPLHF. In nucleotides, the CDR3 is TGCGCCAGCAGCTCCGGGACCGGGAATAATTCACCCCTCCACTTT.

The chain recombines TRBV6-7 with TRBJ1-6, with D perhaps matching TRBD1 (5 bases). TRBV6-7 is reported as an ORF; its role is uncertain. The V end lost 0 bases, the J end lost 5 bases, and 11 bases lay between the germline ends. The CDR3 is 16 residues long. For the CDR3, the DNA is TGTGCCAGCAGTTACTCGACCCAGGGAAATAATTCACCCCTCCACTTT. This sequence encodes CASSYSTQGNNSPLHF.

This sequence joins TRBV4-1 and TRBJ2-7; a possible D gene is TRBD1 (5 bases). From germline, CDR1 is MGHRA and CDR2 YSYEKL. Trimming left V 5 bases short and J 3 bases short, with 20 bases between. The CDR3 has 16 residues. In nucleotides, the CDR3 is TGCGCCAGCAGCGACACTCTGCGGCACAGGTTCTACGAGCAGTACTTC. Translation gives CASSDTLRHRFYEQYF.

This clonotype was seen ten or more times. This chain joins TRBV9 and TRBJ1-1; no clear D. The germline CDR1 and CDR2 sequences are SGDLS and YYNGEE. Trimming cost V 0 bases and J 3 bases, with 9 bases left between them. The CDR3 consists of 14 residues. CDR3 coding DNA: TGTGCCAGCAGCGTAGGGACTAGGGACACTGAAGCTTTCTTT. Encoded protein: CASSVGTRDTEAFF.

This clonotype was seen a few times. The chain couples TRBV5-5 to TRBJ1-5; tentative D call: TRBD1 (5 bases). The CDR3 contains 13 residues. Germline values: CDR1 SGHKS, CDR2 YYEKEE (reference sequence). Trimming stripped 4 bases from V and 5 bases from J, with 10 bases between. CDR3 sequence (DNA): TGTGCCAGCAGCCGACAGCCCCATCAGCCCCAGCATTTT. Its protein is CASSRQPHQPQHF.

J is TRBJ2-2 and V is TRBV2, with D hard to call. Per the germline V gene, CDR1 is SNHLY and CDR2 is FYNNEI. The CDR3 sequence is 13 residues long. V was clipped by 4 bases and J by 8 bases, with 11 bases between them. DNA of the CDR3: TGTGCCAGCAGTGGTCTTACGAGGGGGGAGCTGTTTTTT. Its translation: CASSGLTRGELFF.